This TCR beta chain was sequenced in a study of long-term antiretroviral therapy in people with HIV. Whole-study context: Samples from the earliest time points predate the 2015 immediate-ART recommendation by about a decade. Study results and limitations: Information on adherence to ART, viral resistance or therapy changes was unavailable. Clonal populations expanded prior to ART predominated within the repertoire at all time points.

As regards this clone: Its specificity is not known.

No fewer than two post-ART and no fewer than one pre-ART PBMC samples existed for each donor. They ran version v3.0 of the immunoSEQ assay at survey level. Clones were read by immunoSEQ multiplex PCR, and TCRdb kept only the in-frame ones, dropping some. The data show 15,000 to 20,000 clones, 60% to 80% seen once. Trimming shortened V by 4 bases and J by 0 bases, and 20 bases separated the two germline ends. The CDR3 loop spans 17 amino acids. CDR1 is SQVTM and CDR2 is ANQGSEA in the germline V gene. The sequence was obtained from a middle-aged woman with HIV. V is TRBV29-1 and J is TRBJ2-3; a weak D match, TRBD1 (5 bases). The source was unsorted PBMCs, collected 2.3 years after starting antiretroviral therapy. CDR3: CSVVPRNVQASTDTQYF. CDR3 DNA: TGCAGCGTTGTGCCCCGTAACGTACAGGCAAGCACAGATACGCAGTATTTT.